Listed below are T cell receptor beta chains from one sample, sequenced in a study of blood T cell repertoires in COVID-19. TCRdb's table, derived via immunoSEQ multiplex PCR, lists solely in-frame clones and lacks some. Seen here are around 250,000 clones, around 88% observed once, and the top ten hold around 2%. The material sequenced was PBMCs or T cells enriched from blood (not recorded which). The source is a woman aged 45-59 years who had recovered from COVID-19. Both conserved end residues are part of each CDR3. Fields, in order: J gene, D gene, V gene, clone size, CDR3 DNA, CDR3 protein. The D gene is left open where the match is weak. The listing skips clone size in some rows; elsewhere it reads once, few, many or a size class.

J gene: TRBJ2-7; D gene: -; V gene: TRBV28; clone size: -; CDR3 DNA: TGTGCCAGCAGTCGCAGCTACGAGCAGTACTTC; CDR3 protein: CASSRSYEQYF
J gene: TRBJ2-7; D gene: TRBD2; V gene: TRBV6-2/TRBV6-3; clone size: -; CDR3 DNA: TGTGCCAGCAGTTACTTCGCTAGCGGGAGGTACGAGCAGTACTTC; CDR3 protein: CASSYFASGRYEQYF
J gene: TRBJ2-7; D gene: -; V gene: TRBV7-8; clone size: -; CDR3 DNA: TGTGCCAGCAGCTTAGAAGCGGACGAGCAGTACTTC; CDR3 protein: CASSLEADEQYF
J gene: TRBJ1-6; D gene: -; V gene: TRBV4-1; clone size: -; CDR3 DNA: TGCGCCAGCAGCCAAGAACTAGCCCCGCTTTCACCCCTCCACTTT; CDR3 protein: CASSQELAPLSPLHF
J gene: TRBJ2-1; D gene: TRBD2; V gene: TRBV9; clone size: -; CDR3 DNA: TGTGCCAGCAGCGCCCCGGGACTAGCGGCCAATGAGCAGTTCTTC; CDR3 protein: CASSAPGLAANEQFF
J gene: TRBJ2-7; D gene: TRBD2; V gene: TRBV7-2; clone size: -; CDR3 DNA: TGTGCCAGCAGCTTAGCCGGGACTAATTACGAGCAGTACTTC; CDR3 protein: CASSLAGTNYEQYF
J gene: TRBJ2-2; D gene: TRBD2; V gene: TRBV2; clone size: -; CDR3 DNA: TGTGCCAGCAGTGGGACTAGCAGAGGGACCGGGGAGCTGTTTTTT; CDR3 protein: CASSGTSRGTGELFF
J gene: TRBJ1-2; D gene: TRBD1; V gene: TRBV7-3; clone size: -; CDR3 DNA: TGTGCCAGCAGCTCTCAGGGGGTGGGTGGCTACACCTTC; CDR3 protein: CASSSQGVGGYTF
J gene: TRBJ1-4; D gene: -; V gene: TRBV4-1; clone size: -; CDR3 DNA: TGCGCCAGCAGCCAAGTGACATACGAGGGAAATGAAAAACTGTTTTTT; CDR3 protein: CASSQVTYEGNEKLFF
J gene: TRBJ2-3; D gene: TRBD1; V gene: TRBV18; clone size: -; CDR3 DNA: TGTGCCAGCTCACCGGTACAGGGGGCGAGTACGCAGTATTTT; CDR3 protein: CASSPVQGASTQYF
J gene: TRBJ2-7; D gene: TRBD1; V gene: TRBV5-1; clone size: -; CDR3 DNA: TGCGCCAGCAGCTTGGCAGGACAGGGGTTGGGGGAGCAGTACTTC; CDR3 protein: CASSLAGQGLGEQYF
J gene: TRBJ2-1; D gene: TRBD2; V gene: TRBV9; clone size: -; CDR3 DNA: TGTGCCAGCAGCGTAGGGGGAGCGGGAGGCCGCTCCTACAATGAGCAGTTCTTC; CDR3 protein: CASSVGGAGGRSYNEQFF
J gene: TRBJ1-2; D gene: -; V gene: TRBV4-3; clone size: -; CDR3 DNA: TGCGCCAGCAGCCAAGATCGCAGGGTGGGTGGCTACACCTTC; CDR3 protein: CASSQDRRVGGYTF
J gene: TRBJ2-4; D gene: -; V gene: TRBV3-1/TRBV3-2; clone size: -; CDR3 DNA: TGTGCCAGCAGCCAAGATCGGAGGACCCAGACCCAACTAGCCAAAAACATTCAGTACTTC; CDR3 protein: CASSQDRRTQTQLAKNIQYF
J gene: TRBJ1-5; D gene: -; V gene: TRBV18; clone size: -; CDR3 DNA: TGTGCCACCCTACCACAACTCGACAGAGACAATCAGCCCCAGCATTTT; CDR3 protein: CATLPQLDRDNQPQHF
J gene: TRBJ1-3; D gene: -; V gene: TRBV29-1; clone size: -; CDR3 DNA: TGCAGCGTTGATGGACAGGGAAACACCATATATTTT; CDR3 protein: CSVDGQGNTIYF
J gene: TRBJ1-5; D gene: TRBD1; V gene: TRBV28; clone size: -; CDR3 DNA: TGTGCCAGCAGGGGGGGACAGCACAATCAGCCCCAGCATTTT; CDR3 protein: CASRGGQHNQPQHF
J gene: TRBJ2-5; D gene: TRBD2; V gene: TRBV7-6; clone size: -; CDR3 DNA: TGTGCCAGCAGCTTAGCGTGGTCCAAGCGGGGGGGACAAGAGACCCAGTACTTC; CDR3 protein: CASSLAWSKRGGQETQYF
J gene: TRBJ2-5; D gene: TRBD2; V gene: TRBV19; clone size: once; CDR3 DNA: TGTGCCAGTAGTTGGGGCGGGAGTGAGACCCAGTACTTC; CDR3 protein: CASSWGGSETQYF
J gene: TRBJ1-1; D gene: -; V gene: TRBV3-1/TRBV3-2; clone size: few; CDR3 DNA: TGTGCCAGCAGCCGGACAGCCACTGAAGCTTTCTTT; CDR3 protein: CASSRTATEAFF
J gene: TRBJ2-7; D gene: TRBD2; V gene: TRBV7-2; clone size: -; CDR3 DNA: TGTGCCAGCAGCCAGCCCGGGACTAGAGCATTGTCCGAGCAGTACTTC; CDR3 protein: CASSQPGTRALSEQYF
J gene: TRBJ1-1; D gene: -; V gene: TRBV6-5; clone size: -; CDR3 DNA: TGTGCCACCGGTTTAGGGGGCACTGAAGCTTTCTTT; CDR3 protein: CATGLGGTEAFF
J gene: TRBJ1-3; D gene: -; V gene: TRBV30; clone size: -; CDR3 DNA: TGTGCCTGGAGTACCCTGGGGGGGACACGTACCTCCTCTGGAAACACCATATATTTT; CDR3 protein: CAWSTLGGTRTSSGNTIYF
J gene: TRBJ1-1; D gene: -; V gene: TRBV2; clone size: -; CDR3 DNA: TGTGCCAGCGAGTGGAACACTGAAGCTTTCTTT; CDR3 protein: CASEWNTEAFF
J gene: TRBJ2-5; D gene: -; V gene: TRBV4-3; clone size: few; CDR3 DNA: TGCGCCAGCAGCCAAGGGCGGGGCGAGACCCAGTACTTC; CDR3 protein: CASSQGRGETQYF
J gene: TRBJ1-2; D gene: -; V gene: TRBV4-1; clone size: -; CDR3 DNA: TGCGCCAGCAGCCAAGGTACGGGGATCTACTATGGCTACACCTTC; CDR3 protein: CASSQGTGIYYGYTF
J gene: TRBJ2-4; D gene: TRBD1; V gene: TRBV5-4; clone size: -; CDR3 DNA: TGTGCCAGCAGCGGCAGACAGGGTGGCAAAAACATTCAGTACTTC; CDR3 protein: CASSGRQGGKNIQYF
J gene: TRBJ1-2; D gene: TRBD1; V gene: TRBV5-6; clone size: -; CDR3 DNA: TGTGCCAGCAGCTTGCCGACAGGGGGAGGCTATGGCTACACCTTC; CDR3 protein: CASSLPTGGGYGYTF
J gene: TRBJ1-2; D gene: TRBD1; V gene: TRBV28; clone size: -; CDR3 DNA: TGTGCCAGCAGAACAGGGGTATTCGGGGACTATGGCTACACCTTC; CDR3 protein: CASRTGVFGDYGYTF